The entry below describes one TCR beta chain. The target antigen is unknown. Clones were sequenced by immunoSEQ multiplex PCR, and TCRdb holds only the in-frame ones, with some missing. This table holds 110,000 to 150,000 clones, about 94% found once. The data stem from a study of T cell responses to AZD1222 COVID-19 vaccine. Points from the study as a whole: AZD1222 recipients seropositive at baseline numbered only 6 or 7.

This CDR3 comprises 17 residues. CDR1 KGHSH and CDR2 LQKENI come from the germline V gene. Trimming left V 2 bases short and J 0 bases short, with 14 bases between. The V and J genes are TRBV18 and TRBJ1-5; the D gene is possibly TRBD1 (5 bases). The sequencing used peripheral blood, collected on day 0 of AZD1222 vaccination. The sequence came from an adult in good health. The CDR3 is CASSPRTRSYSNQPQHF. CDR3 DNA: TGTGCCAGCTCACCAAGGACAAGAAGCTATAGCAATCAGCCCCAGCATTTT.